This T cell receptor beta chain is drawn from a study of T cell repertoires in ileal Crohn's disease (dated 2019 in TCRdb). In terms of the full investigation: At the time of surgery, roughly 34% of patients were active smokers, and the median duration of disease was 7.9 years. Every patient underwent surgery because of a complication, which was stricturing disease in around 61% of cases and penetrating disease in around 39%. Roughly half of the patients were given postoperative therapy, with roughly 20 on anti-TNF agents and roughly twelve on thiopurines. A prospective multicentre cohort supplied the 50 or so Crohn's disease patients whose TCR repertoires were analysed. The study ran alongside a multicentre cohort designed to identify predictors of early endoscopic recurrence after ileocolonic resection. A Rutgeerts score above i0 was used to define endoscopic postoperative recurrence. The study sequenced 150 to 200 mucosal samples from some 62 patients, taken at several locations on the surgical specimen and at postoperative endoscopy.

As regards this clone: Its antigen is still unknown. One base away there is no much larger clone; base qualities are not given.

To be eligible, patients had to be adults with ileal or ileocolonic Crohn's disease and an indication for ileocolonic resection. Whole ileal mucosal biopsies were stored frozen at -80°C before DNA extraction. Genomic DNA was isolated from frozen whole biopsies using a TRizol-based method, and the DNA was quantified with a NanoDrop 2000 spectrophotometer. Broader findings and caveats from the paper: A significantly higher proportion of clonal expansions was observed in active smokers at surgery than in non-smokers (approximately 26% vs 17%, p=0.02). Sorted CD8 T cells carried more high-frequency clones than CD4 T cells, suggesting mucosal expansions were mainly CD8. Mucosal CD4 and CD8 T cells were sorted and sequenced only in a subgroup of patients, the size of which was not stated. Endoscopic recurrence was found to be associated with higher high-frequency clone percentages at surgery, and recurrence was observed in all patients with clonality above 26.8% (18/57).

For commercial TCRB immunosequencing, around 500 nanograms of biopsy DNA were submitted for each sample. A two-step, amplification bias-controlled multiplex PCR was used by Adaptive Biotechnology to amplify CDR3 regions from genomic DNA. Primers covering every V and J gene segment were used in the first PCR, while barcodes and Illumina adapters were added in the second PCR. CDR3 libraries were sequenced using an Illumina instrument. As for the authors' bioinformatics: Vendor-provided pipelines were combined with custom analysis of raw data in R/Bioconductor under R version 3.3.0. Clonality, which ranges from 0 to 1, was calculated as the inverse of the normalised Shannon entropy across all productive clones. High-frequency clones were defined as the share of the repertoire occupied by the top 100 clones, with only clones passing a 95% confidence test being retained. Repertoire diversity was measured with the Simpson index, and overlap between samples was measured with the Morisita-Horn index. TCRdb took this table from immuneACCESS and kept in-frame rearrangements with V and J called. Such tables lack part of the clones; where checked against another copy, unresolved V genes explain under half of the gap, and the rest is unexplained. That table gives V, J and clone size, and the DNA gave D and trimming. This sample holds more than 4,500 clones; around 73% were observed only once. 12% of the sample is held by the ten biggest clonotypes.

V has 7 bases trimmed and J has 8 bases trimmed; junction bases matching no gene number 4. Measured from the cysteine to the phenylalanine, the CDR3 is 12 residues long. Only the CDR3 region is kept as DNA, spanning 36 bases read in frame from base 1. Reading the germline V gene (reference sequence) gives CDR1 SGHNT and CDR2 YYREEE. This receptor was obtained from an adult with Crohn's disease. The chain was built from TRBV5-4 and TRBJ2-1, and TRBD2 matches 9 of the central bases. Sequenced: ileal tissue. The DNA reads TGTGCCAGCGGCGGGGGGGCATATGAGCAGTTCTTC. This is translated as CASGGGAYEQFF.